The rows below give T cell receptor beta chains drawn from one sample of a study of cytomegalovirus exposure and HLA in healthy donors. Repertoires were generated with immunoSEQ multiplex PCR, while TCRdb's copy carries only in-frame clones and drops some. The sample has some 92,000 clones, around 75% seen once. The specimen was PBMCs. The receptors were gathered from a man between 18 and 29 years old in good health and CMV-seropositive. Both conserved end residues are part of each CDR3. The D gene is left open where the match is weak. Where a row states a size, it is once, few, many or the class of an expanded clone; other rows omit it.

D | J | size | V | DNA | CDR3
TRBD1 | TRBJ1-4 | - | TRBV5-1 | TGCGCCAGCAGCTTAGGACAGGCTGCAACTAATGAAAAACTGTTTTTT | CASSLGQAATNEKLFF
- | TRBJ2-2 | - | TRBV6-1 | TGTGCCAGCAGTGACCGAGGGGGGGGCGGGGAGCTGTTTTTT | CASSDRGGGGELFF
TRBD1 | TRBJ1-1 | - | TRBV27 | TGTGCCAGCACCCCTAGGACAGGGCCCGGTGAAGCTTTCTTT | CASTPRTGPGEAFF
TRBD2 | TRBJ2-7 | - | TRBV9 | TGTGCCAGCAGCAAGACTAGCCTCTCCTACGAGCAGTACTTC | CASSKTSLSYEQYF
- | TRBJ1-1 | few | TRBV19 | TGTGCCAGTAGTATTTGGGGCCCGAACACTGAAGCTTTCTTT | CASSIWGPNTEAFF
- | TRBJ1-5 | few | TRBV6-6 | TGTGCCAGCAGTTCCCACTTCGGGCAGCCCCAGCATTTT | CASSSHFGQPQHF
TRBD1 | TRBJ2-7 | - | TRBV27 | TGTGCCAGGATTACAGACGGGACAGGGGCCTACGAGCAGTACTTC | CARITDGTGAYEQYF
- | TRBJ1-1 | once | TRBV30 | TGTGCCTGGAGTGTCGGTCGGACAAACACTGAAGCTTTCTTT | CAWSVGRTNTEAFF
- | TRBJ2-3 | - | TRBV15 | TGTGCCACCAGCAGAGAGGGCGGGGGCACAGATACGCAGTATTTT | CATSREGGGTDTQYF
TRBD1 | TRBJ1-2 | - | TRBV7-9 | TGTGCCAGCAGACCTGGACAGGGCCCCTATGGCTACACCTTC | CASRPGQGPYGYTF
TRBD1 | TRBJ2-7 | - | TRBV6-5 | TGTGCCAGCAGGCGACAGGGGGCCTACGAGCAGTACTTC | CASRRQGAYEQYF
TRBD1 | TRBJ1-2 | few | TRBV19 | TGTGCCAGTAGTATCTTTCCTCCCAGGGGGCCCGACTATGGCTACACCTTC | CASSIFPPRGPDYGYTF
- | TRBJ1-2 | few | TRBV10-3 | TGTGCCATCAGTGGGCCAGGGGCTGGCTACACCTTC | CAISGPGAGYTF
- | TRBJ1-6 | - | TRBV9 | TGTGCCAGCAGCGGAGGGACTTCTCGGGAAATTTGGAATTCACCCCTCCACTTT | CASSGGTSREIWNSPLHF
TRBD1 | TRBJ2-5 | - | TRBV18 | TGTGCCAGCTCACCCTTCGCCGGGACAGCTTGGGAGACCCAGTACTTC | CASSPFAGTAWETQYF
- | TRBJ1-4 | - | TRBV30 | TGTGCCTGGGACACGAATGAAAAACTGTTTTTT | CAWDTNEKLFF
- | TRBJ2-6 | - | TRBV5-1 | TGCGCCAGCAGCTTGGCCCCGTCTCTAATCTCGGGTTTCTCTGGGGCCAACGTCCTGACTTTC | CASSLAPSLISGFSGANVLTF
TRBD1 | TRBJ1-2 | - | TRBV28 | TGTGCCAGCACCCAACAGGGGCGGATCTATGGCTACACCTTC | CASTQQGRIYGYTF
- | TRBJ1-3 | - | TRBV4-1 | TGCGCCAGCAGCCAAGAAGGTAGTCGAGGCGGCACCATATATTTT | CASSQEGSRGGTIYF
- | TRBJ2-7 | - | TRBV10-3 | TGTGCCATCAGTGAGGTGGTAGGGGACGAGCAGTACTTC | CAISEVVGDEQYF
- | TRBJ1-2 | - | TRBV6-1 | TGTGCCAGCAGTGAGACACAACTTTATGGCTACACCTTC | CASSETQLYGYTF
- | TRBJ1-1 | - | TRBV15 | TGTGCGACTAAATGGACGAACGGTGTGGAAGCTTTCTTT | CATKWTNGVEAFF
- | TRBJ1-2 | - | TRBV4-2 | TGTGCCAGCAGCCAAGAGTTGGGCAGAGCTAACTATGGCTACACCTTC | CASSQELGRANYGYTF
TRBD1 | TRBJ2-7 | once | TRBV11-2 | TGTGCCAGCAGCTTCCAATCCAGGGGGTTCGACGAGCAGTACTTC | CASSFQSRGFDEQYF
- | TRBJ1-2 | - | TRBV29-1 | TGCAGCGTTGAAGATCCGGCCAGGGACTATGGCTACACCTTC | CSVEDPARDYGYTF
- | TRBJ2-7 | - | TRBV27 | TGTGCCAGCAGTTTATCGTCTTCCCGACAACACTACGAGCAGTACTTC | CASSLSSSRQHYEQYF
- | TRBJ1-5 | - | TRBV12-5 | TGTGCTAGTGGTTTTGGCAGGGCCGATCAGCCCCAGCATTTT | CASGFGRADQPQHF